A selection of T cell receptor beta chains follows, all from one sample in a study of T-cell reconstitution after alpha-beta-depleted transplantation in children. In TCRdb, the PCR reads were re-called with MiXCR into one record per CDR3 protein. The table has approximately 300,000 distinct CDR3 sequences, roughly 10% seen once; the top ten hold 20% to 30%. Source: peripheral blood, taken 180 days after TCRalphabeta/CD19-depleted stem cell transplant. Receptors were obtained from a male patient aged 2 to 10 who had a stem cell transplant for chronic granulomatous disease, so the T cells may come from the graft donor. Each CDR3 is given with its conserved first and last residue. A D gene is named only where the DNA matches it firmly.

CASSYLEDQETQYF TRBJ2-5 TRBV6-2/TRBV6-3 -
CASSPGVTDTQYF TRBJ2-3 TRBV12-3/TRBV12-4 -
CASSRNSGGASIYNEQFF TRBJ2-1 TRBV7-2 TRBD2
CASSSGTTRRTDTQYF TRBJ2-3 TRBV12-3/TRBV12-4 -
CSVGTLGSEAFF TRBJ1-1 TRBV29-1 -
CASSSTSGGANNEQFF TRBJ2-1 TRBV5-1 TRBD2
CSARDPVASYGYTF TRBJ1-2 TRBV20-1 -
CSAPDVWGNTIYF TRBJ1-3 TRBV20-1 -
CSALSGTPNTEAFF TRBJ1-1 TRBV29-1 -
CATSRLLGAGGLNTGELFF TRBJ2-2 TRBV15 TRBD2
CASSLAGLLSYNEQFF TRBJ2-1 TRBV5-1 -
CSARTEGELFF TRBJ2-2 TRBV20-1 -
CASGLANLAGEAKNIQYF TRBJ2-4 TRBV12-5 TRBD2
CASSLWVAGSTDTQYF TRBJ2-3 TRBV7-8 TRBD2
CASSPRVKLAGRGSKQFF TRBJ2-1 TRBV11-2 -
CASSSSRDSRVYEQYF TRBJ2-7 TRBV5-1 -
CATLGQTGHSEAFF TRBJ1-1 TRBV24-1 TRBD1
CSVSDRGYTEAFF TRBJ1-1 TRBV29-1 TRBD1
CASSSGYGEQYF TRBJ2-7 TRBV7-9 -
CATSRAPETQYF TRBJ2-5 TRBV15 -
CASSLRGLAGNAYEQYF TRBJ2-7 TRBV28 TRBD2
CASSPGLATETQYF TRBJ2-5 TRBV7-7 TRBD2
CASSTRGSGPLKLFF TRBJ1-4 TRBV27 -
CASSFLETNEQFF TRBJ2-1 TRBV11-1 -
CSASRGSYNSPLHF TRBJ1-6 TRBV20-1 -
CSALDYEQYF TRBJ2-7 TRBV20-1 -
CAWSVHTREQYF TRBJ2-7 TRBV30 -
CASSLKGVESAKNIQYF TRBJ2-4 TRBV12-3/TRBV12-4 -
CASSFRGADYGYTF TRBJ1-2 TRBV27 -
CASGLGPGVWGAHNEQFF TRBJ2-1 TRBV12-5 -
CATSRAGGPDTQYF TRBJ2-3 TRBV15 TRBD2
CATSDWTGHTGELFF TRBJ2-2 TRBV24-1 TRBD1
CASLDLGTDTQYF TRBJ2-3 TRBV7-2 -
CASRRGVPTGELFF TRBJ2-2 TRBV15 -
CSVELWQFF TRBJ2-1 TRBV29-1 -
CASSYSGLAGTYNEQFF TRBJ2-1 TRBV6-2/TRBV6-3 -
CASSLNRGNEQFF TRBJ2-1 TRBV7-6 TRBD1
CSARDRRRGEEKLFF TRBJ1-4 TRBV20-1 -
CSVEAQLTETQYF TRBJ2-5 TRBV29-1 -
CSARDGAGELFF TRBJ2-2 TRBV20-1 -
CASSNGAHREQYF TRBJ2-7 TRBV12-3/TRBV12-4 -
CASSQVRGLTYEQYF TRBJ2-7 TRBV28 -
CASSPPRDRGIGEQHF TRBJ2-7 TRBV12-3/TRBV12-4 TRBD1
CASSQGGGSYEQYF TRBJ2-7 TRBV7-2 TRBD1
CATLVAGDTQYF TRBJ2-3 TRBV5-5 -
CASSPPGLEQYF TRBJ2-7 TRBV18 -
CSAPDRGDEQFF TRBJ2-1 TRBV20-1 TRBD1
CSVQVTDTQYF TRBJ2-3 TRBV29-1 -
CSATSGGAGETQYF TRBJ2-5 TRBV20-1 TRBD2
CASSFGDRDTQYF TRBJ2-3 TRBV28 TRBD1
CASSEPGSAYGDTF TRBJ1-2 TRBV4-1 -
CASSPASAAPPLHF TRBJ1-6 TRBV28 -
CASSLTGTVQETQYF TRBJ2-5 TRBV5-1 -
CSGRNLDTEAFF TRBJ1-1 TRBV29-1 -
CASSPGQSKNIQYF TRBJ2-4 TRBV12-3/TRBV12-4 -